This T cell receptor beta chain was identified in a study of blood T cell repertoires in COVID-19. Study-level background: Acute and convalescent COVID-19 samples came from the United States, Italy and Spain. PBMCs, B-cell-depleted T cells, or T cells were the source of the cDNA or gDNA that made up the material.

Profiled with immunoSEQ multiplex PCR; TCRdb holds only in-frame clones, not every one. The sample lists around 250,000 clones; 86% were seen once. This clonotype was sampled from a man aged 55 to 69 with acute or convalescent COVID-19. The specimen sequenced was peripheral blood.

CDR3 protein: CSARTGTQQFF. CDR3 DNA: TGCAGTGCTAGAACCGGGACACAGCAGTTCTTC. This chain joins TRBV20-1 and TRBJ2-1; the D gene is possibly TRBD1 (6 bases). CDR3 length: 11 amino acids. V lost 2 bases and J lost 11, with 10 bases in between. Germline V gene data show CDR1 as DFQATT and CDR2 as SNEGSKA (reference sequence).